The clone carrying this T cell receptor (beta chain) was seen a few times. This entry belongs to a study of cytomegalovirus exposure and HLA in healthy donors. Germline loops: CDR1 SNHLY, CDR2 FYNNEI. The CDR3 extends over 14 amino acids. J gave up 2 bases and V 10 bases, and 10 bases lay outside the gene matches. Researchers ran the PCR with 60 Vbeta and 13 Jbeta primers. Clones were sequenced by immunoSEQ multiplex PCR, and TCRdb holds only the in-frame ones, with some missing. In the table there are about 180,000 clones, roughly 85% of which are singletons. Sample: PBMCs. The sequence was obtained from a woman between 40 and 55 years old in good health and CMV-seronegative. This chain connects TRBV2 to TRBJ2-7; 8 bases agree with TRBD2. The CDR3 sequence is CATKNSGNAYEQYF. The DNA for the CDR3 is TGTGCCACCAAAAATAGCGGGAACGCCTACGAGCAGTACTTC.